This T cell receptor beta chain was profiled in a study of blood T cell repertoires in COVID-19. Across the study: Acute and convalescent COVID-19 samples came from the United States, Italy and Spain. T cells, B-cell-depleted T cells, or PBMCs provided the cDNA or gDNA that served as material.

Original processing notes: Amplification of reference gene primers was used by the study to estimate nucleated cell counts. Method: immunoSEQ multiplex PCR; TCRdb's copy keeps in-frame clones and lacks some. V and J calls and clone size follow that table, whereas D and trimming were derived from the DNA. The table lists some 190,000 clones, 75% to 90% of them singletons. The V gene's germline CDR1 is SGHAT and CDR2 FQNNGV. The CDR3 length is 15 residues. V lost 5 bases to trimming and J lost 7 bases; unmatched junction nucleotides: 12. The rearrangement uses TRBV11-2 and TRBJ2-7; 9 bases line up with TRBD2. The sample consisted of peripheral blood. This receptor was identified in a human donor with active or convalescent COVID-19. The donor label of this sample is uncertain. DNA of the CDR3: TGTGCCAGCAGCCTCAGCGGGAGGTTATTAGAGGAGCAGTACTTC. It encodes CASSLSGRLLEEQYF. The full variable domain, its missing parts supplied by reference TRBV11-2 and TRBJ2-7, is EAGVAQSPRYKIIEKRQSVAFWCNPISGHATLYWYQQILGQGPKLLIQFQNNGVVDDSQLPKDRFSAERLKGVDSTLKIQPAKLEDSAVYLCASSLSGRLLEEQYFGPGTRLTVT.